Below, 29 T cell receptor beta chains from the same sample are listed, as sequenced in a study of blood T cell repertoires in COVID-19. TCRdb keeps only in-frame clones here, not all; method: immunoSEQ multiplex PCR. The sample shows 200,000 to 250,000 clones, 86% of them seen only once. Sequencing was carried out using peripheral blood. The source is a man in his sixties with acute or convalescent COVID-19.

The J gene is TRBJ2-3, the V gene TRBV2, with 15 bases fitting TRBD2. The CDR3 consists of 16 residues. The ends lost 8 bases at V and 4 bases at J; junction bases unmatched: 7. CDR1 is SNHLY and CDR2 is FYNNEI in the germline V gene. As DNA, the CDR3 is TGTGCCAGCGGAGAAGGACTAGCGGGAGGGGCAGATACGCAGTATTTT. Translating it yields CASGEGLAGGADTQYF.

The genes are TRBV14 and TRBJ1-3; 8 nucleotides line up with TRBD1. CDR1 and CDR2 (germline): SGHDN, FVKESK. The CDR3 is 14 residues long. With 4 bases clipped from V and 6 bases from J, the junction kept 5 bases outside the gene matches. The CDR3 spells CASSPYRGENTIYF. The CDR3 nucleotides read TGTGCCAGCAGCCCCTACAGGGGGGAAAACACCATATATTTT.

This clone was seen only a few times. This chain's CDR3 is CASSPGGRESNPQHF. The CDR3 DNA reads TGTGCCAGCAGCCCAGGAGGGAGGGAGTCTAATCCCCAGCATTTT. The chain recombines TRBV6-2 or TRBV6-3 with TRBJ1-5; D uncertain. This CDR3 comprises 15 residues. V lost 6 bases to trimming and J lost 10 bases, with 22 bases between them. Germline CDR1 and CDR2: MNHEY and SVGEGT.

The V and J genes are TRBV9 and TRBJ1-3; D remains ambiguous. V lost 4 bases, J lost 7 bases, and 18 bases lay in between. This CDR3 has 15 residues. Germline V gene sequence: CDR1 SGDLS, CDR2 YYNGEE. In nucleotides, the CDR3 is TGTGCCAGCAGCATCGACGAGGCATCAGTGAACACCATATATTTT. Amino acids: CASSIDEASVNTIYF.

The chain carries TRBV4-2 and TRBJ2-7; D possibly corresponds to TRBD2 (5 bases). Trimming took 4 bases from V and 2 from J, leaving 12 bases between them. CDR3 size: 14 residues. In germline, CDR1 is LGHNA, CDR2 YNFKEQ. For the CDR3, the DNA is TGTGCCAGCAGCCCCGCGGGTAGCGCCTACGAGCAGTACTTC. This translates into CASSPAGSAYEQYF.

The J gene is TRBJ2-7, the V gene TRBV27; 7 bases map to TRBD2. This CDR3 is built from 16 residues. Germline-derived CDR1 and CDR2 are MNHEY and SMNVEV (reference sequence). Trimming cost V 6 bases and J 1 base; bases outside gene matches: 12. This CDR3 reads CASRPERDPYSYEQYF. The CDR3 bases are TGTGCCAGCAGGCCTGAGCGGGACCCATATTCCTACGAGCAGTACTTC.

CDR3 region: CASSRGGDNEQFF. The CDR3 region has the DNA TGTGCCAGCTCACGTGGCGGTGACAATGAGCAGTTCTTC. This chain connects TRBV18 to TRBJ2-1; D is undetermined. V gave up 4 bases and J gave up 5 bases, with 9 bases separating them. The germline gives CDR1 KGHSH, CDR2 LQKENI. This CDR3 has 13 residues. Together with reference TRBV18 and TRBJ2-1, the CDR3 gives the full variable domain: NAGVMQNPRHLVRRRGQEARLRCSPMKGHSHVYWYRQLPEEGLKFMVYLQKENIIDESGMPKERFSAEFPKEGPSILRIQQVVRGDSAAYFCASSRGGDNEQFFGPGTRLTVL.

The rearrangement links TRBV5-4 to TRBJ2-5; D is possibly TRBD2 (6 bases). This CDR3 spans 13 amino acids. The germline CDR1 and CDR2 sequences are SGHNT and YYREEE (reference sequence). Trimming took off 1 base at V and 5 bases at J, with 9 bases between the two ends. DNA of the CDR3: TGTGCCAGCAGCTTGAGACTAGACGAGACCCAGTACTTC. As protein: CASSLRLDETQYF.

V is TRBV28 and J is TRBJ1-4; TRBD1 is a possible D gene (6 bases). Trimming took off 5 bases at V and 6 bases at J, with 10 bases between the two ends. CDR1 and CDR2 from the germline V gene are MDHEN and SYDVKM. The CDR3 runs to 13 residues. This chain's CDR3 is CASSLAGDEKLFF. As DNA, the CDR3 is TGTGCCAGCAGTCTAGCAGGGGATGAAAAACTGTTTTTT.

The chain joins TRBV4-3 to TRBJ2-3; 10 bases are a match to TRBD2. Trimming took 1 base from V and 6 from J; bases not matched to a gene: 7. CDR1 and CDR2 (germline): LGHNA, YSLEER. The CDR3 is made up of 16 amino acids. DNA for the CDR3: TGCGCCAGCAGCCAAGGGTCACTAGCGGGAAGTGATACGCAGTATTTT. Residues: CASSQGSLAGSDTQYF.

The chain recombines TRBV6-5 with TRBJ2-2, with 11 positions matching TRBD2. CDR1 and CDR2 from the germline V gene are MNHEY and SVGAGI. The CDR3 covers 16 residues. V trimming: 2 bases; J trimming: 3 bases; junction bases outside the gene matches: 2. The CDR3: CASSYISGRDTGELFF. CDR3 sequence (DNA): TGTGCCAGCAGTTACATTAGCGGGAGGGACACCGGGGAGCTGTTTTTT.

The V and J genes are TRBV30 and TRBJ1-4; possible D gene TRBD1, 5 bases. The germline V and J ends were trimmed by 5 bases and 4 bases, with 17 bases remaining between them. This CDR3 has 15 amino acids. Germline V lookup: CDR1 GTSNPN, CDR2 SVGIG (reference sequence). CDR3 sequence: CAWGNLAGGNEKLFF. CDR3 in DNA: TGTGCCTGGGGAAACCTTGCGGGGGGTAATGAAAAACTGTTTTTT. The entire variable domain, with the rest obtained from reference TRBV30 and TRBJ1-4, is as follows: SQTIHQWPATLVQPVGSPLSLECTVEGTSNPNLYWYRQAAGRGLQLLFYSVGIGQISSEVPQNLSASRPQDRQFILSSKKLLLSDSGFYLCAWGNLAGGNEKLFFGSGTQLSVL.

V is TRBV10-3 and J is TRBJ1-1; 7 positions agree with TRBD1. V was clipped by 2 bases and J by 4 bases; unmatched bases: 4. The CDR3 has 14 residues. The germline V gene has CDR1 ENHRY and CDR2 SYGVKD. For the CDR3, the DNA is TGTGCCATCAGTGAGAGACAGGGCGCCACTGAAGCTTTCTTT. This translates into CAISERQGATEAFF.

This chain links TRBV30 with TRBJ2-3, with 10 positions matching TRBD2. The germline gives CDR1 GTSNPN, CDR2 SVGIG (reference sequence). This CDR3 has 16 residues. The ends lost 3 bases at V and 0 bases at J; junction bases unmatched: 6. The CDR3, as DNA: TGTGCCTGGAGGACACCGACTAGCGGGAGCACAGATACGCAGTATTTT. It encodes CAWRTPTSGSTDTQYF.

CDR3 region: CASSVMSAGAVQNEQYF. CDR3 DNA: TGTGCCAGCAGTGTGATGTCAGCGGGAGCCGTACAGAACGAGCAGTACTTC. This sequence joins TRBV28 and TRBJ2-7; the match to TRBD2 covers 8 bases. The germline V gene has CDR1 MDHEN and CDR2 SYDVKM. The CDR3 has 17 residues. Trimming at V came to 5 bases and at J to 5 bases, leaving 17 bases not matched to a gene.

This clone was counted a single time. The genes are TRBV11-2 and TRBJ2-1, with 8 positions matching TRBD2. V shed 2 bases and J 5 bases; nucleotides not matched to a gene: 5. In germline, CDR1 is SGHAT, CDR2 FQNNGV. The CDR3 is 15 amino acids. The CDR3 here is CASSLSGLANNEQFF. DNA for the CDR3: TGTGCCAGCAGCTTATCCGGACTAGCAAACAATGAGCAGTTCTTC. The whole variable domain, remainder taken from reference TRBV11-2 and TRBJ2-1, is EAGVAQSPRYKIIEKRQSVAFWCNPISGHATLYWYQQILGQGPKLLIQFQNNGVVDDSQLPKDRFSAERLKGVDSTLKIQPAKLEDSAVYLCASSLSGLANNEQFFGPGTRLTVL.

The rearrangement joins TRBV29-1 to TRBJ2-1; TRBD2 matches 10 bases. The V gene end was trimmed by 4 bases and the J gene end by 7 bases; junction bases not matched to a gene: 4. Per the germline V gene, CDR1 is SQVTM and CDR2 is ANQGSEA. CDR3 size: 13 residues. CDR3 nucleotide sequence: TGCAGCGTTGTGGGACTAGCGAATAATGAGCAGTTCTTC. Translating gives CSVVGLANNEQFF.

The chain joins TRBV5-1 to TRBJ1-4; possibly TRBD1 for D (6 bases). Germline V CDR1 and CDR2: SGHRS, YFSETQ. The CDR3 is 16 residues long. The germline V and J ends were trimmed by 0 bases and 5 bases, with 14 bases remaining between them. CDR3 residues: CASSLEGAGANEKLFF. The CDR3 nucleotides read TGCGCCAGCAGCTTGGAAGGGGCAGGGGCGAATGAAAAACTGTTTTTT.

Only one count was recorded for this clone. The CDR3 nucleotides are TGTGCCAGTCGGGACAGAAGGTCACCCCTCCACTTT. This codes for CASRDRRSPLHF. The rearrangement links TRBV6-5 to TRBJ1-6; 7 nucleotides line up with TRBD1. The CDR3 consists of 12 residues. V was pared by 9 bases and J by 10 bases, with 6 bases of the junction left unmatched. The germline V gene encodes CDR1 MNHEY and CDR2 SVGAGI.

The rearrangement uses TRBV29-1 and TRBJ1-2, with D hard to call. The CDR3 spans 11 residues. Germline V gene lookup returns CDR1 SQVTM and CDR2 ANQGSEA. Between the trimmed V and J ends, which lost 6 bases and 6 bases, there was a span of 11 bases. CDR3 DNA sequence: TGCAGCGTCCGCGGGGAGAATGGCTACACCTTC. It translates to CSVRGENGYTF.

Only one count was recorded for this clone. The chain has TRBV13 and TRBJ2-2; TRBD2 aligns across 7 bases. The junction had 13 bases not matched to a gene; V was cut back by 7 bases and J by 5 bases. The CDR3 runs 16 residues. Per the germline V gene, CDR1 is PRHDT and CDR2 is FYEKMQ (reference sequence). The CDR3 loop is CASNQLGASGTGELFF. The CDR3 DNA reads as TGTGCCAGCAACCAACTTGGGGCTAGCGGAACCGGGGAGCTGTTTTTT.

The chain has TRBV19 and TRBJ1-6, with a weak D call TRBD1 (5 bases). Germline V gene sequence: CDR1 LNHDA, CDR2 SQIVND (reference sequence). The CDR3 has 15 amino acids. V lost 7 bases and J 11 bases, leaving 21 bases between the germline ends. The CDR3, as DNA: TGTGCCAGTACCCCGCAGATAGGGGCGGCGGCACCCCTCCACTTT. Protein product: CASTPQIGAAAPLHF.

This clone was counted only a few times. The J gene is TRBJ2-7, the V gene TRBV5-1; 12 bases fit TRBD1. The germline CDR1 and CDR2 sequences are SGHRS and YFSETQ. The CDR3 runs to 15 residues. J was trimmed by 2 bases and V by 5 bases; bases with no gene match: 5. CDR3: CASSFGTGGPYEQYF. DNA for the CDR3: TGCGCCAGCAGTTTCGGGACAGGGGGCCCCTACGAGCAGTACTTC.

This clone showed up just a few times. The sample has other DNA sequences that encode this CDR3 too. CDR3 nucleotide sequence: TGTGCCAGCAGCGTTCTACAGGGTGACACTGAAGCTTTCTTT. It encodes CASSVLQGDTEAFF. The chain couples TRBV9 to TRBJ1-1; perhaps TRBD1 as D (6 bases). Trimming removed 2 bases at V and 3 bases at J, with 11 bases between. Germline assignment: CDR1 SGDLS and CDR2 YYNGEE. This CDR3 has 14 residues. The full variable domain, completed using reference TRBV9 and TRBJ1-1, is DSGVTQTPKHLITATGQRVTLRCSPRSGDLSVYWYQQSLDQGLQFLIQYYNGEERAKGNILERFSAQQFPDLHSELNLSSLELGDSALYFCASSVLQGDTEAFFGQGTRLTVV.

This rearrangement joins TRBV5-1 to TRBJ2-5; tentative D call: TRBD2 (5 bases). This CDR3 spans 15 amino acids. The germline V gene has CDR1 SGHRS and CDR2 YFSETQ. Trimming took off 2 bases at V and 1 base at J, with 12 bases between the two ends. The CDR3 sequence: CASSFGRLAQETQYF. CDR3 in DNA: TGCGCCAGCAGCTTCGGACGGCTAGCCCAAGAGACCCAGTACTTC. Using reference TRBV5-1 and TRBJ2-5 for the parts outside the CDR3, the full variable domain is KAGVTQTPRYLIKTRGQQVTLSCSPISGHRSVSWYQQTPGQGLQFLFEYFSETQRNKGNFPGRFSGRQFSNSRSEMNVSTLELGDSALYLCASSFGRLAQETQYFGPGTRLLVL.

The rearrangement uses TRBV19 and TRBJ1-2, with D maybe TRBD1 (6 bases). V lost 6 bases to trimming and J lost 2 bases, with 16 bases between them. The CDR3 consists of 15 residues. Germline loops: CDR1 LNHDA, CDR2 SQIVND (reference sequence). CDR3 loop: CASSRGPAQNYGYTF. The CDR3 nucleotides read TGTGCCAGTAGCAGGGGCCCGGCGCAGAACTATGGCTACACCTTC.

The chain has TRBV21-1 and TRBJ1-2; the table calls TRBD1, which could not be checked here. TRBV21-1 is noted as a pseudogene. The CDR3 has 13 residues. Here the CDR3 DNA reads TGTGCCAGCAGAATGGGACAGTCGGGAGGCTACACCTTC. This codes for CASRMGQSGGYTF.

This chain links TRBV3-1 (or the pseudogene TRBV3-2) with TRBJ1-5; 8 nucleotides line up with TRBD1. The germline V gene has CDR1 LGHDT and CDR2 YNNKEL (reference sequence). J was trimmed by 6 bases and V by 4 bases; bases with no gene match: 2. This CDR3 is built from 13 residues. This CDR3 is CASSPRGRQPQHF. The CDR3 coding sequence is TGTGCCAGCAGCCCCAGGGGGCGTCAGCCCCAGCATTTT.

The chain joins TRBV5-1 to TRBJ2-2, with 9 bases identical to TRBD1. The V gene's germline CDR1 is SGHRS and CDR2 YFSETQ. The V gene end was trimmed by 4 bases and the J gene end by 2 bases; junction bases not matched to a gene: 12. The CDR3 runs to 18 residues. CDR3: CASSIFSRTGDNTGELFF. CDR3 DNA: TGCGCCAGCAGCATATTCTCGCGGACAGGGGATAACACCGGGGAGCTGTTTTTT.